The text below deals with one T cell receptor beta chain. The data were taken from a study of T cell responses to AZD1222 COVID-19 vaccine. Here immunoSEQ multiplex PCR was the method, and the copy in TCRdb shows in-frame clones only, minus some. Here the sample spans 100,000 or so clones, roughly 90% being singletons. Germline V gives CDR1 SGHDT, CDR2 YYEEEE. The CDR3 contains 13 residues. Trimming removed 7 bases at V and 6 bases at J, with 14 bases between. This rearrangement joins TRBV5-6 to TRBJ2-1, with a tentative D call TRBD1 (5 bases). This TCR derives from an adult in good health. Specimen: peripheral blood, collected on day 0 of AZD1222 vaccination. CDR3 residues: CASLGAWGNEQFF. The CDR3 bases are TGTGCCAGCCTAGGGGCTTGGGGCAATGAGCAGTTCTTC.